This paragraph reports one T cell receptor (beta chain). Its antigen is unknown. The table came from immunoSEQ multiplex PCR; TCRdb's copy has only in-frame clones and leaves some out. This sample has roughly 70,000 clones; 88% occur once, and the top ten carry 4% to 5%. The sample is drawn from a study of chemoradiotherapy in HPV16-positive cancers. V was clipped by 0 bases and J by 2 bases, with 11 bases between them. The CDR3 runs to 15 residues. Germline V gene sequence: CDR1 SGHRS, CDR2 YFSETQ. Study-wide points: Only a couple of HPV16-positive patients supplied the functional HPV-specificity definition. During treatment, candidate HPV-specific clones and E7-related motifs expanded in tumor.

The TCR was taken from a human donor with HPV-associated anogenital cancer. The sequencing used blood, collected from a patient who underwent chemoradiotherapy. The chain employs TRBV5-1 and TRBJ2-5, with a possible D match to TRBD1 (5 bases). For the CDR3, the DNA is TGCGCCAGCAGCTTGGCCAACAGGAGACAAGAGACCCAGTACTTC. Translation gives CASSLANRRQETQYF.